The rows below give T cell receptor beta chains drawn from one sample of a study of patients and donors after allogeneic stem cell transplantation. TCRdb passed the RT-PCR reads through MiXCR, listing each CDR3 protein once. Among roughly 960,000 distinct CDR3 sequences listed, more than 15% were seen once. The sequencing input was blood, either unsorted or a sorted T cell fraction (not recorded which). The receptors come from a human donor who was either an allogeneic HSCT recipient or a stem cell or donor lymphocyte infusion donor (not recorded which). It is not recorded whose cells these are; they may come from a transplant donor. Each CDR3 is given with its conserved first and last residue. The D gene is left open where the match is weak. Size values are once, few and many counts, or a class for expanded clones, and some rows have none.

D: -
size: -
V: TRBV27
J: TRBJ1-6
CDR3: CASSSQGNYNSPLHF
DNA: TGTGCCAGCAGTTCACAGGGCAACTATAATTCACCCCTCCACTTT

D: TRBD1
size: few
V: TRBV5-1
J: TRBJ1-4
CDR3: CASSVQQGAREKLFF
DNA: TGCGCCAGCAGCGTACAACAGGGGGCTCGTGAAAAACTGTTTTTT

D: -
size: -
V: TRBV12-3/TRBV12-4
J: TRBJ2-5
CDR3: CASSSRLRFTGSKETQYF
DNA: TGTGCCAGCAGTTCTCGACTTCGATTTACGGGTAGTAAAGAGACCCAGTACTTC

D: -
size: few
V: TRBV12-3/TRBV12-4
J: TRBJ1-1
CDR3: CASSFIGGQFDTEAFF
DNA: TGTGCCAGCAGTTTTATTGGGGGGCAGTTTGACACTGAAGCTTTCTTT

D: -
size: -
V: TRBV13
J: TRBJ1-2
CDR3: CASSLAGELVGYTF
DNA: TGTGCCAGCAGCTTAGCTGGAGAGTTGGTTGGCTACACCTTC

D: TRBD1
size: -
V: TRBV7-9
J: TRBJ1-2
CDR3: CASSPGTGGGGYTF
DNA: TGTGCCAGCAGCCCCGGGACAGGGGGCGGTGGCTACACCTTC

D: -
size: few
V: TRBV12-3/TRBV12-4
J: TRBJ1-1
CDR3: CASTTAGRGTEAFF
DNA: TGTGCCAGCACAACAGCGGGGAGAGGGACTGAAGCTTTCTTT

D: TRBD2
size: few
V: TRBV10-3
J: TRBJ2-1
CDR3: CAISQGASGSNEQFF
DNA: TGTGCCATCAGCCAGGGGGCTAGCGGGAGCAATGAGCAGTTCTTC

D: -
size: -
V: TRBV29-1
J: TRBJ1-2
CDR3: CSVGVRERGYTF
DNA: TGCAGCGTTGGCGTCAGGGAACGGGGCTACACCTTC

D: -
size: few
V: TRBV6-2/TRBV6-3
J: TRBJ1-1
CDR3: CASSPGFLATEAFF
DNA: TGTGCCAGCAGTCCAGGGTTCTTGGCCACTGAAGCTTTCTTT

D: -
size: -
V: TRBV5-1
J: TRBJ2-2
CDR3: CASRRTTNTGELFF
DNA: TGCGCCAGCAGACGGACGACGAACACCGGGGAGCTGTTTTTT

D: TRBD1
size: few
V: TRBV5-1
J: TRBJ1-1
CDR3: CASSSWTGKNTEAFF
DNA: TGCGCCAGCAGCTCCTGGACAGGAAAGAACACTGAAGCTTTCTTT

D: -
size: -
V: TRBV5-1
J: TRBJ2-6
CDR3: CASSLDGSGANVLTF
DNA: TGTGCCAGCAGCTTGGATGGCTCTGGGGCCAACGTCCTGACTTTC

D: TRBD2
size: few
V: TRBV20-1
J: TRBJ2-3
CDR3: CSAPGLARTDTQYF
DNA: TGCAGTGCACCAGGACTAGCTCGCACAGATACGCAGTATTTT

D: -
size: few
V: TRBV5-1
J: TRBJ2-2
CDR3: CASSDLTDADTGELFF
DNA: TGCGCCAGCAGCGACTTGACGGACGCGGACACCGGGGAGCTGTTTTTT

D: -
size: few
V: TRBV4-3
J: TRBJ2-3
CDR3: CASSRLRTDRTDTQYF
DNA: TGCGCCAGCAGCCGTCTCAGGACGGACCGCACAGATACGCAGTATTTT

D: -
size: -
V: TRBV6-1
J: TRBJ1-1
CDR3: CASTAGTRSPEAFF
DNA: TGTGCCAGCACCGCCGGGACAAGGTCCCCTGAAGCTTTCTTT

D: TRBD1
size: -
V: TRBV6-5
J: TRBJ1-6
CDR3: CASSLDRDNSPLHF
DNA: TGTGCCAGCAGTTTAGACAGGGATAATTCACCCCTCCACTTT

D: -
size: -
V: TRBV12-3/TRBV12-4
J: TRBJ2-1
CDR3: CASRGFNNEQFF
DNA: TGTGCCAGCAGGGGGTTCAACAATGAGCAGTTCTTC

D: -
size: -
V: TRBV7-3
J: TRBJ2-7
CDR3: CASSAPGTIDSYEQYF
DNA: TGTGCCAGCAGCGCGCCCGGGACGATAGACTCCTACGAGCAGTACTTC

D: TRBD2
size: -
V: TRBV6-5
J: TRBJ2-1
CDR3: CASSSGGVRTSGNNEQFF
DNA: TGTGCCAGCAGTTCAGGGGGCGTTCGGACTAGCGGAAACAATGAGCAGTTCTTC

D: -
size: few
V: TRBV28
J: TRBJ2-3
CDR3: CASSPIRASSTDTQYF
DNA: TGTGCCAGCAGTCCCATTAGGGCGTCGAGCACAGATACGCAGTATTTT

D: -
size: -
V: TRBV12-3/TRBV12-4
J: TRBJ1-1
CDR3: CASSHIAGSTEAFF
DNA: TGTGCCAGCAGCCACATTGCGGGGAGCACTGAAGCTTTCTTT

D: -
size: few
V: TRBV15
J: TRBJ2-3
CDR3: CATSREHGSSRRTDTQYF
DNA: TGTGCCACCAGCAGAGAGCACGGTAGCTCCCGGCGCACAGATACGCAGTATTTT

D: -
size: few
V: TRBV6-4
J: TRBJ2-3
CDR3: CATADRPSTDTQYF
DNA: TGTGCCACCGCCGACCGACCTAGCACAGATACGCAGTATTTT

D: -
size: -
V: TRBV27
J: TRBJ2-3
CDR3: CASSLPNRDTQYF
DNA: TGTGCCAGCAGTTTACCTAACCGGGATACGCAGTATTTT

D: -
size: -
V: TRBV7-9
J: TRBJ2-1
CDR3: CASSLGGTEKWKVGQFF
DNA: TGTGCCAGCAGCTTAGGAGGTACCGAAAAGTGGAAAGTGGGGCAGTTCTTC

D: -
size: -
V: TRBV5-6
J: TRBJ2-5
CDR3: CASSGAWYQETQYF
DNA: TGTGCCAGCAGCGGCGCGTGGTACCAAGAGACCCAGTACTTC

D: TRBD1
size: few
V: TRBV5-1
J: TRBJ2-7
CDR3: CASHSQGSSYEQYF
DNA: TGCGCCAGCCACTCACAGGGGAGCTCCTACGAGCAGTACTTC

D: -
size: few
V: TRBV7-9
J: TRBJ2-7
CDR3: CASSPAQALTYEQYF
DNA: TGTGCCAGCAGTCCCGCGCAGGCTCTTACCTACGAGCAGTACTTC

D: -
size: few
V: TRBV24-1
J: TRBJ2-5
CDR3: CATSDWKGTATQYF
DNA: TGTGCCACCAGTGATTGGAAGGGGACGGCGACCCAGTACTTC

D: TRBD2
size: -
V: TRBV5-1
J: TRBJ2-3
CDR3: CASSPAGTTTDTQYF
DNA: TGCGCCAGCAGCCCGGCGGGGACTACGACAGATACGCAGTATTTT

D: -
size: -
V: TRBV5-1
J: TRBJ2-1
CDR3: CASSLDVDPTEQFF
DNA: TGCGCCAGCAGCTTGGACGTGGACCCCACTGAGCAGTTCTTC

D: TRBD2
size: few
V: TRBV29-1
J: TRBJ2-2
CDR3: CSATSGNTGELFF
DNA: TGCAGCGCGACTAGCGGGAACACCGGGGAGCTGTTTTTT

D: TRBD1
size: -
V: TRBV19
J: TRBJ1-1
CDR3: CASIGGPTGAKAEAFF
DNA: TGTGCCAGTATTGGCGGACCGACAGGGGCTAAGGCTGAAGCTTTCTTT

D: -
size: -
V: TRBV6-2/TRBV6-3
J: TRBJ1-5
CDR3: CASSSLGAGQPQHF
DNA: TGTGCCAGCAGTTCCCTGGGGGCCGGACAGCCCCAGCATTTT

D: TRBD2
size: -
V: TRBV4-1
J: TRBJ2-3
CDR3: CASSQATSGRARDTQYF
DNA: TGCGCCAGCAGCCAAGCGACTAGCGGGAGGGCCAGGGATACGCAGTATTTT

D: TRBD1
size: few
V: TRBV5-1
J: TRBJ1-1
CDR3: CASSSPRGTDLVTEAFF
DNA: TGCGCCAGCAGCTCCCCCCGAGGGACAGACCTCGTCACTGAAGCTTTCTTT

D: TRBD1
size: few
V: TRBV3-1
J: TRBJ2-7
CDR3: CASSQRTDGTGIKEYF
DNA: TGTGCCAGCAGCCAGAGGACCGACGGGACAGGAATTAAAGAGTACTTC

D: -
size: -
V: TRBV29-1
J: TRBJ2-7
CDR3: CSVESGGGRYF
DNA: TGCAGCGTTGAGTCTGGGGGCGGAAGGTACTTC

D: -
size: few
V: TRBV27
J: TRBJ1-5
CDR3: CASSQWGGNQPQHF
DNA: TGTGCCAGCAGTCAATGGGGGGGCAATCAGCCCCAGCATTTT

D: -
size: few
V: TRBV14
J: TRBJ2-7
CDR3: CASSPGNSQYF
DNA: TGTGCCAGCAGCCCCGGAAACAGTCAGTACTTC

D: -
size: -
V: TRBV18
J: TRBJ2-1
CDR3: CASSIRDLIEQFF
DNA: TGTGCCAGCTCAATTCGGGACCTAATAGAGCAGTTCTTC

D: -
size: -
V: TRBV6-5
J: TRBJ1-1
CDR3: CASSYAVTHGTEAFF
DNA: TGTGCCAGCAGTTACGCGGTCACCCATGGCACTGAAGCTTTCTTT

D: TRBD1
size: few
V: TRBV2
J: TRBJ1-5
CDR3: CASREGYGQGAQPQHF
DNA: TGTGCCAGCAGAGAAGGTTATGGACAGGGCGCTCAGCCCCAGCATTTT

D: -
size: -
V: TRBV12-3/TRBV12-4
J: TRBJ2-1
CDR3: CASSFGSGSYNEQFF
DNA: TGTGCCAGCAGTTTTGGTTCGGGCTCCTACAATGAGCAGTTCTTC

D: -
size: -
V: TRBV11-2
J: TRBJ2-3
CDR3: CASTRSRTVSRLTDTQYF
DNA: TGTGCCAGCACCCGGAGTCGGACGGTTAGCAGACTCACAGATACGCAGTATTTT

D: TRBD2
size: -
V: TRBV29-1
J: TRBJ2-5
CDR3: CSVRTSGRGIQETQYF
DNA: TGCAGCGTTAGGACTAGCGGGAGGGGGATTCAGGAGACCCAGTACTTC

D: -
size: -
V: TRBV21-1
J: TRBJ2-1
CDR3: CASSIPGTPYNEQFF
DNA: TGTGCCAGCAGCATTCCCGGGACACCTTACAATGAGCAGTTCTTC

D: -
size: -
V: TRBV20-1
J: TRBJ1-2
CDR3: CSLRDGSNYGYTF
DNA: TGCAGTCTTCGGGACGGAAGTAACTATGGCTACACCTTC

D: -
size: -
V: TRBV6-2/TRBV6-3
J: TRBJ2-7
CDR3: CASRRPGRYEQYF
DNA: TGTGCCAGCAGACGCCCCGGACGATACGAGCAGTACTTC